This TCR beta chain is from a study of shared clonotypes between healthy human individuals. Study information: Each donor's CD4 naive and CD4 memory cells filled three plates apiece, CD8 naive two, and CD8 memory one. Study-wide results and caveats: The sampled material consisted only of blood, and tissue repertoires are likely to differ.

Per germline, CDR1 MDHEN and CDR2 SYDVKM. The V end was cut by 3 bases, the J end by 0 bases, with 17 bases between. The CDR3 length is 17 residues. A word on this clone: The antigen is undetermined.

Execution of the assay was at deep level. Genomic DNA of each subset was evenly split across several immunoSEQ plates. Produced via immunoSEQ multiplex PCR; TCRdb's table is partial and in-frame only. The sample includes around 2,000,000 clones, roughly 91% of them seen just once. Naive-designated CD8 cells lacked CD45RO, were positively enriched for CCR7, and omitted terminally differentiated effector memory CD45RA+ cells. The sequencing input was naive CD8+ T cells from PBMCs. The sequence derives from a man aged 18 to 29 in good health. Some clones in this sample may be carry-over from other donors' samples. The V and J genes are TRBV28 and TRBJ2-5; the D call may be TRBD1 or TRBD2 (5 bases each). The CDR3 reads CASSFSSGTGYQETQYF. The CDR3 DNA reads as TGTGCCAGCAGTTTTTCCTCAGGGACGGGGTACCAAGAGACCCAGTACTTC.